This entry lists 22 T cell receptor beta chains sequenced from one sample in a study of spatial heterogeneity in lung cancer. Sample time point: blood at routine non-recurrence follow-up after resection. TCRdb reprocessed the 5' RACE reads with MiXCR, giving one entry per CDR3 protein. Altogether 15,000 or so distinct CDR3 sequences are present, 6.3% being singletons, with the ten largest covering roughly a quarter. This specimen consisted of PBMCs, obtained at follow-up. These receptor sequences come from a male donor with early-stage non-small cell lung cancer.

Points on this clonotype: One base away lies a much larger clone, so this may be a sequencing read error. The chain uses TRBV28 and TRBJ1-4, with D uncertain. Germline-derived CDR1 and CDR2 are MDHEN and SYDVKM. CDR3 length: 14 residues. The CDR3 here is CASSWTATNEKLIF. Here the CDR3 DNA reads TGTGCCAGCAGTTGGACTGCAACTAATGAAAAACTGATTTTT.

This clonotype showed up many times. The rearrangement links TRBV7-2 to TRBJ2-1; D is perhaps TRBD1 (5 bases). Germline CDR1 and CDR2: SGHTA and FQGNSA. Trimming cost V 4 bases and J 5 bases, with 9 bases left between them. This CDR3 is built from 13 residues. CDR3 region: CASSSRQNNEQFF. The CDR3 nucleotides are TGTGCCAGCAGCTCTAGACAGAACAATGAGCAGTTCTTC.

This clonotype was seen ten or more times. V usage is TRBV28 and J usage is TRBJ2-5, with 7 bases lining up with TRBD2. This CDR3 has 14 amino acids. J gave up 1 base and V 5 bases, and 4 bases lay outside the gene matches. CDR1 MDHEN and CDR2 SYDVKM come from the germline V gene. The CDR3 coding sequence is TGTGCCAGCAGTGTCCGGGGGGTCCAAGAGACCCAGTACTTC. Protein product: CASSVRGVQETQYF.

By sample share, this clonotype is medium-sized. J is TRBJ2-7 and V is TRBV5-5; the match to TRBD1 covers 8 bases. From germline, CDR1 is SGHKS and CDR2 YYEKEE (reference sequence). V lost 0 bases and J lost 0; bases outside the gene matches: 5. CDR3 length: 16 residues. CDR3 nucleotides: TGTGCCAGCAGCTTGGATCCAGGGGGCATCTCCTACGAGCAGTACTTC. This codes for CASSLDPGGISYEQYF.

As for this clonotype: This may be a read error, as it is one base from a much larger clone. V is TRBV7-9 and J is TRBJ1-3; perhaps TRBD1 as D (6 bases). Germline V CDR1 and CDR2: SEHNR, FQNEAQ (reference sequence). This CDR3 has 15 amino acids. CDR3 coding DNA: TGTGTCAGCAGCTATATACAGGGCACTGGAAACACCATATATTTT. Amino acids: CVSSYIQGTGNTIYF.

The chain recombines TRBV18 with TRBJ1-2; D is possibly TRBD1 (6 bases). V lost 2 bases and J lost 3, with 10 bases in between. Germline loops: CDR1 KGHSH, CDR2 LQKENI. The CDR3 is 14 residues long. CDR3 sequence: CASSPARQDYGYTF. CDR3 in DNA: TGTGCCAGCTCACCAGCTAGACAGGACTATGGCTACACCTTC.

This clonotype was recorded many times. Its ends do not fully match the called genes, so a read error is possible. The V and J genes are TRBV11-2 and TRBJ2-5; D is undetermined. The CDR3 runs 12 residues. In germline, CDR1 is SGHAT, CDR2 FQNNGV. The CDR3 loop is CASSLDQGTQYF. CDR3 DNA: TGTGCCAGCAGCTTAGATCAAGGGACCCAGTACTTC. Combining the CDR3 with reference TRBV11-2 and TRBJ2-5 gives the whole variable domain EAGVAQSPRYKIIEKRQSVAFWCNPISGHATLYWYQQILGQGPKLLIQFQNNGVVDDSQLPKDRFSAERLKGVDSTLKIQPAKLEDSAVYLCASSLDQGTQYFGPGTRLLVL.

This clonotype showed up just a few times. The chain employs TRBV20-1 and TRBJ2-7; D is undetermined. In germline, CDR1 is DFQATT, CDR2 SNEGSKA (reference sequence). CDR3 length: 14 amino acids. Between the trimmed V and J ends, which lost 0 bases and 2 bases, there was a span of 11 bases. CDR3 nucleotide sequence: TGCAGTGCTAGAGAAGGGTATTGGACCTACGAGCAGTACTTC. Translating gives CSAREGYWTYEQYF.

Many counts were recorded for this clonotype. Here the CDR3 reads CSATLGGLDYGYTF. As DNA, the CDR3 is TGCAGTGCTACCTTGGGAGGGCTCGACTATGGCTACACCTTC. V and J are TRBV20-1 and TRBJ1-2; D gene ambiguous. The CDR3 loop spans 14 amino acids. Looked up from germline, CDR1 is DFQATT and CDR2 is SNEGSKA (reference sequence). V lost 4 bases and J 3 bases, leaving 15 bases between the germline ends.

This clonotype was detected a few times. The chain is built from TRBV20-1 and TRBJ1-2; 8 bases fit TRBD1. This CDR3 contains 14 residues. The J segment lost 2 bases and the V segment lost 1 base, leaving 3 bases of the junction unmatched. The germline V gene has CDR1 DFQATT and CDR2 SNEGSKA (reference sequence). The CDR3 DNA is TGCAGTGCTAGAGTTGGGACAGGAAACTATGGCTACACCTTC. As protein: CSARVGTGNYGYTF.

This clonotype rates as medium-sized. V usage is TRBV5-6 and J usage is TRBJ1-5, with D tentatively TRBD1 (6 bases). Trimming stripped 1 base from V and 2 bases from J, with 13 bases between. CDR1 SGHDT and CDR2 YYEEEE come from the germline V gene. The CDR3 consists of 16 residues. The CDR3 reads CASSLRTVRGNQPQHF. In nucleotides, the CDR3 is TGTGCCAGCAGCTTGCGGACAGTTCGGGGCAATCAGCCCCAGCATTTT. Supplemented by reference TRBV5-6 and TRBJ1-5, the full variable domain reads DAGVTQSPTHLIKTRGQQVTLRCSPKSGHDTVSWYQQALGQGPQFIFQYYEEEERQRGNFPDRFSGHQFPNYSSELNVNALLLGDSALYLCASSLRTVRGNQPQHFGDGTRLSIL.

This clonotype was detected ten times or more. J is TRBJ1-1 and V is TRBV4-3, with D tentatively TRBD1 (5 bases). The germline CDR1 and CDR2 sequences are LGHNA and YSLEER. This CDR3 spans 13 amino acids. V dropped 4 bases and J dropped 1 base, with 7 bases sitting between them. CDR3 loop: CASSRDRNTEAFF. CDR3 nucleotides: TGCGCCAGCAGCCGTGACAGGAACACTGAAGCTTTCTTT.

This clonotype has just one count. This chain links TRBV12-3 or TRBV12-4 with TRBJ1-5; no clear D. Trimming took 6 bases from V and 1 from J, leaving 4 bases between them. The CDR3 is 12 residues long. CDR3 sequence reads: CASRISNQPQHF. The CDR3 DNA follows: TGTGCCAGCAGGATAAGCAATCAGCCCCAGCATTTT.

This clonotype was seen a few times. The genes are TRBV20-1 and TRBJ2-7; TRBD1 might be the D (6 bases). This CDR3 has 14 amino acids. V lost 4 bases to trimming and J lost 0 bases, with 13 bases between them. Germline loops: CDR1 DFQATT, CDR2 SNEGSKA (reference sequence). The CDR3 sequence: CSANPGAVSYEQYF. DNA for the CDR3: TGCAGTGCTAACCCAGGGGCAGTCTCCTACGAGCAGTACTTC.

This clonotype was recorded at least ten times. This rearrangement joins TRBV28 to TRBJ1-4; D call uncertain. The CDR3 contains 14 residues. Germline V lookup: CDR1 MDHEN, CDR2 SYDVKM. V was pared by 4 bases and J by 0 bases, with 6 bases between. The CDR3 DNA is TGTGCCAGCAGTTGGACTGCAACTAATGAAAAACTGTTTTTT. This codes for CASSWTATNEKLFF. Combining the CDR3 with reference TRBV28 and TRBJ1-4 gives the whole variable domain DVKVTQSSRYLVKRTGEKVFLECVQDMDHENMFWYRQDPGLGLRLIYFSYDVKMKEKGDIPEGYSVSREKKERFSLILESASTNQTSMYLCASSWTATNEKLFFGSGTQLSVL.

By proportion, this clonotype is medium-sized. This chain links TRBV18 with TRBJ2-7; TRBD2 is a possible D gene (6 bases). Trimming took off 6 bases at V and 3 bases at J, with 27 bases between the two ends. CDR3 size: 18 residues. From germline, CDR1 is KGHSH and CDR2 LQKENI. The CDR3 here is CASSALPPRGHGDYEQYF. CDR3 coding DNA: TGTGCCAGCTCGGCACTCCCACCGCGGGGCCATGGGGACTACGAGCAGTACTTC.

This clonotype is medium-sized in the sample. The V call is TRBV29-1, the J call TRBJ1-5; 10 nucleotides align to TRBD1. The ends lost 4 bases at V and 5 bases at J; junction bases unmatched: 5. Germline loops: CDR1 SQVTM, CDR2 ANQGSEA. This CDR3 spans 14 amino acids. The CDR3: CSVAGQGLDQPQHF. The CDR3 bases are TGCAGCGTTGCGGGACAGGGGCTAGATCAGCCCCAGCATTTT.

In this sample, this clonotype turned up many times. The rearrangement links TRBV5-1 to TRBJ1-1; D gene unclear. The CDR3 extends over 13 amino acids. V was trimmed by 0 bases and J by 11 bases, leaving 14 bases between them. Per germline, CDR1 SGHRS and CDR2 YFSETQ. DNA of the CDR3: TGCGCCAGCAGCTTGGATACGGACCTGGGGGCTTTCTTT. Its protein is CASSLDTDLGAFF.

This clonotype was found a few times. The rearrangement links TRBV7-2 to TRBJ2-3; D gene unclear. Germline V gene data show CDR1 as SGHTA and CDR2 as FQGNSA. The V end lost 7 bases, the J end lost 2 bases, and 19 bases lay between the germline ends. CDR3 size: 16 residues. In nucleotides, the CDR3 is TGTGCCAGCATCCTGGGGTTGGGTCCCTCCACAGATACGCAGTATTTT. Its translation: CASILGLGPSTDTQYF.

The sample holds a few counts of this clonotype. A read error is possible here, since a much larger clone lies one base away. In this CDR3 the conserved last residue, phenylalanine or tryptophan, is missing, so a read error is likely. The chain employs TRBV6-1 and TRBJ2-3; D is undetermined. Trimming took off 4 bases at V and 6 bases at J, with 8 bases between the two ends. The germline V gene encodes CDR1 MNHNS and CDR2 SASEGT. The CDR3 is 12 residues long. In DNA form, the CDR3 reads TGTGCCAGCAGTGGGGTTCGTGATACGCAGTATCTT. This encodes CASSGVRDTQYL.

This clonotype was counted at least ten times. This chain connects TRBV7-2 to TRBJ1-3; 8 positions match TRBD1. The CDR3 contains 13 residues. Trimming took 4 bases from V and 13 from J; bases not matched to a gene: 9. The V gene's germline CDR1 is SGHTA and CDR2 FQGNSA. CDR3 sequence reads: CASSYDRGTPIYF. The CDR3 region has the DNA TGTGCCAGCAGCTATGACAGGGGAACTCCAATATATTTT.

By sample fraction, this clonotype is medium-sized. The chain uses TRBV20-1 and TRBJ2-7; D gene unclear. Germline loops: CDR1 DFQATT, CDR2 SNEGSKA (reference sequence). The CDR3 runs 11 residues. V lost 6 bases, J lost 1 base, and 7 bases lay in between. The CDR3 sequence: CSAPVSYEQYF. CDR3 in DNA: TGCAGTGCCCCCGTTTCCTACGAGCAGTACTTC.